Only a few counts were recorded for the clone carrying this TCR beta chain. The antigen remains undetermined. These data originate in a study of response to subunit inactivated influenza vaccine. Study-wide points: T cells newly recruited by each seasonal influenza vaccination are few, the authors suggested.

The germline V and J ends were trimmed by 6 bases and 2 bases, with 8 bases remaining between them. The germline V gene encodes CDR1 MNHEY and CDR2 SMNVEV (reference sequence). This CDR3 region has 13 residues. TCRdb re-called the RT-PCR reads through MiXCR, storing one row per CDR3 protein. The table records under 500,000 distinct CDR3 sequences, about 10% of them present only once. The chain uses TRBV27 and TRBJ1-5; D gene ambiguous. The sample was PBMCs from blood, taken about 40 days after vaccination. This TCR came from a man aged 45-60 years who received an inactivated influenza vaccine. The CDR3: CASSFGGNQPQHF. The CDR3 DNA follows: TGTGCCAGCAGCTTTGGAGGCAATCAGCCCCAGCATTTT.